This TCR beta chain was captured by sequencing in a study of blood T cell repertoires in COVID-19. On the study more broadly: Italy, Spain and the United States were the sources of the convalescent and acute COVID-19 samples. From T cells, B-cell-depleted T cells, or PBMCs came the material, which was cDNA or gDNA.

Per the study methods: From reference gene primer amplification, estimates of nucleated cell counts were derived. The table came from immunoSEQ multiplex PCR; TCRdb's copy has only in-frame clones and leaves some out. That table supplies the V and J calls and clone size; D and trimming were determined from the DNA. The data hold 93,000 or so clones, with roughly 90% observed a single time. The germline V gene has CDR1 LGHDT and CDR2 YNNKEL (reference sequence). The CDR3 has 16 residues. The germline V and J ends were trimmed by 0 bases and 2 bases, with 14 bases remaining between them. The chain has TRBV3-1 (or the pseudogene TRBV3-2) and TRBJ2-7; D is undetermined. The sequence was collected from a woman aged 55-70 years with acute or convalescent COVID-19. The sample consisted of peripheral blood. The CDR3 bases are TGTGCCAGCAGCCAAGATAAATGGCCTAGAACCTACGAGCAGTACTTC. This codes for CASSQDKWPRTYEQYF.